Shown below are 5 T cell receptor beta chains from a single sample sequenced in a study of shared clonotypes between healthy human individuals. Some clones are missing from TCRdb's copy, which holds only in-frame ones; the method was immunoSEQ multiplex PCR. The data contain more than 2,000,000 clones, approximately 90% of them singletons. The sequencing sample was made of naive CD4+ T cells sorted from blood. The subset was: CD45RA+ positively selected. The receptors were gathered from a man aged 18 to 35 in good health.

This chain links TRBV19 with TRBJ2-2, with D perhaps TRBD1 (6 bases). The CDR3 runs 14 residues. Looked up from germline, CDR1 is LNHDA and CDR2 is SQIVND (reference sequence). The V end lost 6 bases, the J end lost 3 bases, and 11 bases lay between the germline ends. The CDR3 DNA sequence: TGTGCCAGTAGCCAAGACAGGTACACCGGGGAGCTGTTTTTT. Amino acids: CASSQDRYTGELFF.

V is TRBV7-9 and J is TRBJ1-3; TRBD1 might be the D (6 bases). There are 16 residues in the CDR3. With 3 bases removed from V and 0 bases from J, the gap between germline ends came to 12 bases. Germline CDR1 and CDR2: SEHNR and FQNEAQ (reference sequence). The CDR3 DNA reads TGTGCCAGCAGCTTGGCCCCAGGGGCCTCTGGAAACACCATATATTTT. Translated, it gives CASSLAPGASGNTIYF.

This rearrangement joins TRBV5-6 to TRBJ2-7, with TRBD2 matching 8 bases. The J segment lost 4 bases and the V segment lost 4 bases, leaving 10 bases of the junction unmatched. The CDR3 sequence is 15 residues long. CDR1 SGHDT and CDR2 YYEEEE come from the germline V gene. CDR3 in amino acids: CASSPSLRGAYEQYF. CDR3 nucleotides: TGTGCCAGCAGCCCGTCGCTGCGGGGGGCTTACGAGCAGTACTTC.

The CDR3 sequence is CASSRGLANNEQFF. As DNA, the CDR3 is TGTGCCAGCAGCCGCGGACTGGCGAACAATGAGCAGTTCTTC. The V gene is TRBV7-9, the J gene TRBJ2-1, with D maybe TRBD2 (5 bases). CDR1 SEHNR and CDR2 FQNEAQ come from the germline V gene (reference sequence). The CDR3 runs to 14 residues. V lost 5 bases, J lost 5 bases, and 13 bases lay in between. Combining the CDR3 with reference TRBV7-9 and TRBJ2-1 gives the whole variable domain DTGVSQNPRHKITKRGQNVTFRCDPISEHNRLYWYRQTLGQGPEFLTYFQNEAQLEKSRLLSDRFSAERPKGSFSTLEIQRTEQGDSAMYLCASSRGLANNEQFFGPGTRLTVL.

Here the CDR3 DNA reads TGTGCCAGCAGTGTTCAGCGGGGGTACCAAGAGACCCAGTACTTC. Protein product: CASSVQRGYQETQYF. The chain has TRBV2 and TRBJ2-5; 8 positions match TRBD2. CDR3 size: 15 residues. Germline CDR1 SNHLY, CDR2 FYNNEI. J gave up 0 bases and V 4 bases, and 4 bases lay outside the gene matches.